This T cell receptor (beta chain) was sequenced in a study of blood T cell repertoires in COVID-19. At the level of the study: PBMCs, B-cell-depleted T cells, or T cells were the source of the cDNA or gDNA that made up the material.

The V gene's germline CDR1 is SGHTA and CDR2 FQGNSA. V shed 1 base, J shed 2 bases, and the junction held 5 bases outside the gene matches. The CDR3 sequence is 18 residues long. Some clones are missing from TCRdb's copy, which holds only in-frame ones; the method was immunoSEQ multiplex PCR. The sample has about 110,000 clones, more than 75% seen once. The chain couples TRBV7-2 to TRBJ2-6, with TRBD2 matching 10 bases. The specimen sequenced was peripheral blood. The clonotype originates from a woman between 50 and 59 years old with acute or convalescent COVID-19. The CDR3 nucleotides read TGTGCCAGCAGCTTAGGGTTAGCGGGAGGAACTGGGGCCAACGTCCTGACTTTC. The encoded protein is CASSLGLAGGTGANVLTF.